The rows below give T cell receptor beta chains drawn from one sample of a study of T cells in localized non-small cell lung cancer. Assay: immunoSEQ multiplex PCR; the TCRdb copy retains only in-frame clones and omits some. Among over 25,000 clones listed, around 90% were seen once. The sequencing here drew on PBMCs, taken before any cancer treatment. These receptors came from a man aged 40 to 75 with stage II lung adenocarcinoma. CDR3s include the opening cysteine and the closing phenylalanine or tryptophan. The D gene is left open where the match is weak. Clone size is shown for a subset of rows, as once, few, many or a class of expanded clone.

- | TRBJ1-2 | - | TRBV7-3 | TGTGCCAGCAGCTCACCCCCGGTAGGCAGGGCTGGCTACACCTTC | CASSSPPVGRAGYTF
TRBD2 | TRBJ2-3 | few | TRBV5-1 | TGCGCCAGCAGCTATTCGACTAGCGTCACAGATACGCAGTATTTT | CASSYSTSVTDTQYF
TRBD2 | TRBJ2-3 | few | TRBV10-3 | TGTGCCATCAGGGCACCGGGACTAGCGGAGCGGGTCACAGATACGCAGTATTTT | CAIRAPGLAERVTDTQYF
- | TRBJ2-7 | - | TRBV7-2 | TGTGCCAGCAGCCATCGCACGGGGAGAGCGTGTTCCTACGAGCAGTACTTC | CASSHRTGRACSYEQYF
- | TRBJ1-3 | - | TRBV7-6 | TGTGCCAGCAACCCCGGCGGGGGCTATGGAAACACCATATATTTT | CASNPGGGYGNTIYF
- | TRBJ2-7 | once | TRBV19 | TGTGCCAGTAGTACCGACGGAACCTACGAGCAGTACTTC | CASSTDGTYEQYF
TRBD2 | TRBJ2-3 | - | TRBV9 | TGTGCCAGCAGCACCCTAGCGGGAGGGAGCACAGATACGCAGTATTTT | CASSTLAGGSTDTQYF
- | TRBJ1-2 | - | TRBV6-4 | TGTGCCAGCAGTGACTCGCCCGAGGGTGGCTACACCTTC | CASSDSPEGGYTF
TRBD2 | TRBJ2-5 | - | TRBV7-7 | TGTGCCAGCAGCTTAGAACTAGCGGGAGGGATAAACCAAGAGACCCAGTACTTC | CASSLELAGGINQETQYF
TRBD1 | TRBJ1-5 | - | TRBV28 | TGTGCCAGCAGTTTCCCCGGACAGGGGGTAGCAAAGCCCCAGCATTTT | CASSFPGQGVAKPQHF
- | TRBJ2-5 | - | TRBV7-2 | TGTGCCAGCAGGCGGAGCTCACAAGAGACCCAGTACTTC | CASRRSSQETQYF
- | TRBJ2-4 | - | TRBV19 | TGTGCCAGTAGTATAACGGACATTCAGTACTTC | CASSITDIQYF
- | TRBJ2-4 | - | TRBV5-1 | TGCGCCAGCAGCTTGGGCGGAGGGGCCAAAAACATTCAGTACTTC | CASSLGGGAKNIQYF
TRBD2 | TRBJ2-1 | - | TRBV5-1 | TGCGCCAGCAGCGGGACTAGCGGATATAATGAGCAGTTCTTC | CASSGTSGYNEQFF
- | TRBJ1-4 | - | TRBV5-1 | TGCGCCAGCAGCCATCAGGGGTCCGGGACCGGTGGGGAAAAACTGTTTTTT | CASSHQGSGTGGEKLFF
- | TRBJ1-1 | few | TRBV5-4 | TGTGCCAGCAGCTCGACAGTCTCGAACACTGAAGCTTTCTTT | CASSSTVSNTEAFF
TRBD2 | TRBJ2-3 | - | TRBV9 | TGTGCCAGCAGCGCGTCGACTAGCGGGAGTGTAACAGATACGCAGTATTTT | CASSASTSGSVTDTQYF
- | TRBJ2-7 | once | TRBV11-2 | TGTGCCAGCAGCATACAAACCGGGACGGCGGACGAGCAGTACTTC | CASSIQTGTADEQYF
- | TRBJ2-5 | - | TRBV10-3 | TGTGCCATCAGTGAAAAAATAGCGGAGCAAGAGACCCAGTACTTC | CAISEKIAEQETQYF
- | TRBJ2-1 | - | TRBV7-8 | TGTGCCAGCAGCTCCGACAGGAGTACCTACAATGAGCAGTTCTTC | CASSSDRSTYNEQFF
TRBD1 | TRBJ2-7 | - | TRBV29-1 | TGCAGCGTTGCCAGGGGGCAAAGGAATTACGAGCAGTACTTC | CSVARGQRNYEQYF
- | TRBJ2-1 | - | TRBV7-6 | TGTGCCAGCAGCTTCATACTTACAGGGCGGAGATACTATGAGCAGTTCTTC | CASSFILTGRRYYEQFF
TRBD1 | TRBJ2-1 | - | TRBV27 | TGTGCCAGCAGTTTGGGGGACAGGGCGCGAAATGAGCAGTTCTTC | CASSLGDRARNEQFF
TRBD1 | TRBJ2-7 | - | TRBV2 | TGTGCCAGGGGACAGGGGGGCTACGAGCAGTACTTC | CARGQGGYEQYF
- | TRBJ2-2 | - | TRBV28 | TGTGCCGGCCGCGGGAAGGCCTCGAACACCGGGGAGCTGTTTTTT | CAGRGKASNTGELFF
- | TRBJ2-3 | - | TRBV27 | TGTGCCAGCAGTTTATCGCGGACCTCCACAGATACGCAGTATTTT | CASSLSRTSTDTQYF
TRBD1 | TRBJ2-7 | - | TRBV27 | TGTGCCAGCAGTTTAGGACAGGGGGTTTACGAGCAGTACTTC | CASSLGQGVYEQYF
- | TRBJ2-3 | - | TRBV5-4 | TGTGCCAGCAGCCGGGGGACAGCCACAGATACGCAGTATTTT | CASSRGTATDTQYF
- | TRBJ2-7 | - | TRBV14 | TGTGCCAGCAGCCGAGACTTGGGGGATGGGCAGTACTTC | CASSRDLGDGQYF
TRBD1 | TRBJ1-2 | - | TRBV6-1 | TGTGCCAGCAGTACAGGGGGCGCTGGCTACACCTTC | CASSTGGAGYTF
TRBD1 | TRBJ1-2 | - | TRBV28 | TGTGCCAGCAGTTCTCAGGGGGGGACAGGGAAACTAAACTATGGCTACACCTTC | CASSSQGGTGKLNYGYTF
- | TRBJ2-7 | - | TRBV18 | TGTGCCAGCTCACCCTCACACGAGACGTACTACGAGCAGTACTTC | CASSPSHETYYEQYF
TRBD2 | TRBJ2-1 | - | TRBV7-9 | TGTGCCAGCAGTTCCCACCTGACTAGCGGCTACAATGAGCAGTTCTTC | CASSSHLTSGYNEQFF
- | TRBJ2-1 | - | TRBV6-6 | TGTGCCAGCAGTCAAGCGGGCCCTCAGTTCTTC | CASSQAGPQFF
TRBD2 | TRBJ2-2 | - | TRBV4-2 | TGTGCCAGCAGCCAAGATGAGGGACTAGCGGACACCGGGGAGCTGTTTTTT | CASSQDEGLADTGELFF
- | TRBJ2-7 | - | TRBV4-1 | TGCGCCAGCAGCCAAGGGGCTCTCCGGGAGCAGTACTTC | CASSQGALREQYF
- | TRBJ2-5 | - | TRBV6-6 | TGTGCCAGCAAGGCCGAGACCCAGTACTTC | CASKAETQYF
- | TRBJ2-1 | few | TRBV2 | TGTGCCAGCAGTCCGGGACAAAAGAAGTACAATGAGCAGTTCTTC | CASSPGQKKYNEQFF
TRBD1 | TRBJ1-2 | - | TRBV6-1 | TGTGCCAGCAGGTTGTCGGGACAGGGGACCGGCTACACCTTC | CASRLSGQGTGYTF
TRBD2 | TRBJ2-5 | - | TRBV5-1 | TGCGCCAGCAGCCCAGGGACTAACATGGAGACCCAGTACTTC | CASSPGTNMETQYF
TRBD1 | TRBJ2-1 | - | TRBV29-1 | TGCAGCGGGGGACAGGTTAATGAGCAGTTCTTC | CSGGQVNEQFF
- | TRBJ1-6 | - | TRBV19 | TGTGCCAGTAGTATCAGTCATTCACCCCTCCACTTT | CASSISHSPLHF
- | TRBJ2-7 | - | TRBV5-1 | TGCGCCAGCAGCTTGAGGGATAAAAGCGAGCAGTACTTC | CASSLRDKSEQYF
TRBD1 | TRBJ2-7 | - | TRBV6-1 | TGTGCCAGCAGTGAAGACGGGACAGGGTCCTACGAGCAGTACTTC | CASSEDGTGSYEQYF
TRBD2 | TRBJ2-7 | - | TRBV4-3 | TGCGCCAGCAGCCAAGAAGTTTTGGCGGGAGGGCCCGGCGAGCAGTACTTC | CASSQEVLAGGPGEQYF
- | TRBJ1-1 | - | TRBV27 | TGTGCCAGCAGTTTATTGAGCAACACTGAAGCTTTCTTT | CASSLLSNTEAFF
TRBD1 | TRBJ2-1 | - | TRBV9 | TGTGCCAGCAGCGTAGCAGGACAGGTCGCCTACAATGAGCAGTTCTTC | CASSVAGQVAYNEQFF
TRBD1 | TRBJ1-1 | - | TRBV5-1 | TGCGCCAGCAGCCCCCCGAGACAGGGAGCTGAAGCTTTCTTT | CASSPPRQGAEAFF
TRBD1 | TRBJ2-2 | few | TRBV5-1 | TGCGCCAGCAGCTTGGGACAGGGGGCGCGCACCGGGGAGCTGTTTTTT | CASSLGQGARTGELFF